This TCR beta chain was captured by sequencing in a study of Ad26.COV2.S vaccination and SARS-CoV-2 variants. Across the whole study: The vaccine Ad26.COV2.S was put into the muscle once, or twice with 56 days between.

Treatment denoted: some 19 received Ad26.COV2.S at low or high dose, single or two shots; five or six received placebo; per-sample allocation not given. Samples were taken on day 63 after the first vaccine or placebo injection. CDR1 SGHVS and CDR2 FNYEAQ come from the germline V gene. The CDR3 is 16 residues long. V was pared by 1 base and J by 8 bases, with 6 bases of the junction left unmatched. Data came from immunoSEQ multiplex PCR; TCRdb stores just in-frame clones and leaves some out. The sample shows 300,000 to 400,000 clones, roughly 87% of them seen only once. This TCR was recovered from a person aged 18-60 years who received the Ad26.COV2.S COVID-19 vaccine or a placebo. The sequencing used peripheral blood, collected in a trial of Ad26.COV2.S vaccine versus placebo. The chain combines TRBV7-6 with TRBJ1-6; 9 bases line up with TRBD1. CDR3 protein: CASSLEGTGSDSPLHF. Here the CDR3 DNA reads TGTGCCAGCAGCTTAGAGGGGACAGGGTCGGATTCACCCCTCCACTTT.